These 12 T cell receptor beta chains share one sample of origin, sequenced in a study of blood T cell repertoires in COVID-19. The table came from immunoSEQ multiplex PCR; TCRdb's copy has only in-frame clones and leaves some out. Among about 87,000 clones listed, 86% were seen once. What was sequenced was peripheral blood. These receptors were obtained from a human donor in a cohort sampled during active COVID-19.

This sequence joins TRBV28 and TRBJ1-2; possible D gene TRBD1, 6 bases. This CDR3 contains 16 residues. The V end lost 4 bases, the J end lost 3 bases, and 18 bases lay between the germline ends. Germline V gene sequence: CDR1 MDHEN, CDR2 SYDVKM. The DNA of the CDR3 is TGTGCCAGCAGTTCCCCCGGACAGACACTTCACTATGGCTACACCTTC. This encodes CASSSPGQTLHYGYTF.

For the CDR3, the DNA is TGTGCCTGGAGTACTAGCGGGAGGGTTGCCGGGGAGCTGTTTTTT. Its protein is CAWSTSGRVAGELFF. This chain uses TRBV30 with TRBJ2-2; TRBD2 agrees at 13 bases. Germline CDR1 GTSNPN, CDR2 SVGIG (reference sequence). The CDR3 length is 15 residues. Trimming took 2 bases from V and 6 from J; bases not matched to a gene: 3. Full variable domain (missing parts from reference TRBV30 and TRBJ2-2): SQTIHQWPATLVQPVGSPLSLECTVEGTSNPNLYWYRQAAGRGLQLLFYSVGIGQISSEVPQNLSASRPQDRQFILSSKKLLLSDSGFYLCAWSTSGRVAGELFFGEGSRLTVL.

Here the CDR3 reads CASSWVTGREDTQYF. CDR3 sequence (DNA): TGTGCCAGTAGTTGGGTGACAGGTCGGGAAGATACGCAGTATTTT. The gene calls are TRBV19 and TRBJ2-3, with D tentatively TRBD1 (6 bases). V was clipped by 5 bases and J by 5 bases, with 17 bases between them. The length of the CDR3 is 15 residues. Germline V lookup: CDR1 LNHDA, CDR2 SQIVND (reference sequence).

The chain couples TRBV11-2 to TRBJ1-2; possibly TRBD1 for D (6 bases). CDR3 length: 13 residues. The V and J ends lost 7 bases and 1 base respectively, with 10 bases between them. Germline-derived CDR1 and CDR2 are SGHAT and FQNNGV. The CDR3 sequence: CASKGQINYGYTF. The CDR3 region has the DNA TGTGCCAGCAAAGGACAGATTAACTATGGCTACACCTTC.

The chain is built from TRBV28 and TRBJ2-4; the match to TRBD1 covers 9 bases. This CDR3 region has 13 residues. Germline CDR1 is MDHEN and CDR2 is SYDVKM. The J segment lost 8 bases and the V segment lost 7 bases, leaving 6 bases of the junction unmatched. CDR3 protein: CASMGQGLDIQYF. The CDR3 DNA reads as TGTGCCAGCATGGGACAGGGTTTGGACATTCAGTACTTC.

The J gene is TRBJ1-5, the V gene TRBV7-2; 9 bases agree with TRBD1. The CDR3 spans 16 residues. The germline CDR1 and CDR2 sequences are SGHTA and FQGNSA. J was trimmed by 4 bases and V by 3 bases; bases with no gene match: 7. This CDR3 is CASSFTGGYSNQPQHF. Here the CDR3 DNA reads TGTGCCAGCAGCTTTACAGGGGGCTACAGTAATCAGCCCCAGCATTTT.

The chain is built from TRBV14 and TRBJ2-7; 8 nucleotides match TRBD1. The CDR3 is 16 residues long. Trimming cost V 0 bases and J 5 bases; bases outside gene matches: 9. CDR1 is SGHDN, CDR2 FVKESK, per germline. In DNA form, the CDR3 reads TGTGCCAGCAGCCAAGATTTAACAGGGGGTTTCGACGAGCAGTACTTC. Translation gives CASSQDLTGGFDEQYF.

On this clone itself: The same CDR3 can be traced to other DNA sequences in this sample. V gene TRBV7-9 combines with J gene TRBJ2-7; possible D gene TRBD2, 6 bases. V was clipped by 2 bases and J by 4 bases, with 9 bases between them. This CDR3 region has 13 residues. The germline gives CDR1 SEHNR, CDR2 FQNEAQ (reference sequence). The DNA of the CDR3 is TGTGCCAGCAGCTTAAGTGGGGGGTACGAGCAGTACTTC. Amino acid sequence: CASSLSGGYEQYF. Using reference TRBV7-9 and TRBJ2-7 for the parts outside the CDR3, the full variable domain is DTGVSQNPRHKITKRGQNVTFRCDPISEHNRLYWYRQTLGQGPEFLTYFQNEAQLEKSRLLSDRFSAERPKGSFSTLEIQRTEQGDSAMYLCASSLSGGYEQYFGPGTRLTVT.

The chain combines TRBV7-9 with TRBJ1-2, with 8 bases lining up with TRBD1. This CDR3 spans 13 amino acids. V was pared by 5 bases and J by 5 bases, with 4 bases of the junction left unmatched. Per the germline V gene, CDR1 is SEHNR and CDR2 is FQNEAQ (reference sequence). This CDR3 is CASSADRAYGYTF. The CDR3, as DNA: TGTGCCAGCAGCGCGGACAGGGCTTATGGCTACACCTTC.

At least ten counts were recorded for this clone. J is TRBJ1-3 and V is TRBV3-1 (or the pseudogene TRBV3-2), with D maybe TRBD1 (6 bases). Trimming took off 0 bases at V and 2 bases at J, with 11 bases between the two ends. Per germline, CDR1 LGHDT and CDR2 YNNKEL (reference sequence). The CDR3 is 16 amino acids. CDR3 sequence: CASSQELHRAGNTIYF. The DNA for the CDR3 is TGTGCCAGCAGCCAAGAGTTACACAGGGCTGGAAACACCATATATTTT.

This rearrangement joins TRBV5-6 to TRBJ2-7; D is uncertain. The CDR3 runs to 14 residues. From germline, CDR1 is SGHDT and CDR2 YYEEEE. With 3 bases removed from V and 3 bases from J, the gap between germline ends came to 13 bases. The CDR3 DNA reads as TGTGCCAGCAGCTCGGCCGGGTCCTACTACGAGCAGTACTTC. Protein sequence: CASSSAGSYYEQYF.

V gene TRBV29-1 combines with J gene TRBJ2-5; D might be TRBD1 (5 bases). The length of the CDR3 is 14 residues. Trimming took 4 bases from V and 3 from J, leaving 15 bases between them. Germline V lookup: CDR1 SQVTM, CDR2 ANQGSEA. In DNA form, the CDR3 reads TGCAGCGTTGGGGTCAGTACAGGAAAAGAGACCCAGTACTTC. It specifies CSVGVSTGKETQYF.